This T cell receptor beta chain appears in the sequencing data of a study of T cell responses to AZD1222 COVID-19 vaccine (dated by TCRdb to the early 2020s). General notes on the study: AZD1222 recipients given second doses at about 4 weeks or at about 12 weeks were pooled, since spike-specific TCR depth and breadth were not found to differ between the two schedules. TCR sequencing was performed for 230 to 250 trial participants, of whom roughly 200 were given two doses of AZD1222 and around 26 were given two doses of MenACWY control vaccine. Trial participants were enrolled by age into 18-55, 56-69 and 70-plus year subgroups, with around 140, 26 and 57 TCR-sequenced participants respectively. Study-level results and caveats: Conclusions about previously exposed vaccinees are limited because only five or six AZD1222 recipients were SARS-CoV-2 seropositive at baseline. Nearly half of unique spike-specific TCRs reportedly recognized epitopes outside regions mutated in the B.1.351 and B.1.1.7 variants. After two AZD1222 doses, both the breadth and the depth of spike-specific TCRs were significantly higher than at day 0 and than in MenACWY recipients. Participants were mostly white British and included more females than males, and it was suggested by the authors that clonal diversity may have been underestimated. Because no day 14 peak-response samples were available, the repertoires could be characterized only after the peak T cell response. The whole spike protein was spanned by vaccine-associated CD4 TCRs, and dominant responses were seen in regions 160-218 and 743-854. In the small 56-69-year group, the increase in depth fell short of significance, most likely because of low power.

The CDR3 regions of human TCRbeta chains were analyzed by immunosequencing. Regarding the original processing steps: TCRs in the repertoires were matched against a reference library of SARS-CoV-2-specific TCRs that had been generated with the MIRA antigen-specificity platform. Breadth was defined as the fraction of unique TCRs that were SARS-CoV-2-associated, and depth was defined as the fraction of total T cells that were SARS-CoV-2-associated. Using the MIRA data, each spike-specific TCR was assigned both to the spike region to which the TCR was reactive and to a CD4 or CD8 class. Log10-transformed breadth and depth values were compared by one-way ANOVA with Sidak's multiple comparisons tests. Imported from immuneACCESS, the table was reduced by TCRdb to in-frame sequences with V and J called. These copies leave out some clones; in studies compared against another copy, an unresolved V gene accounts for under half, and the cause of the remainder is not known. V and J calls and clone size are those listed in that table; D and trimming were worked out from the DNA. The sample data list about 130,000 clones, and 75% to 95% of these were observed just once. Roughly 3% of the sample is held by the ten biggest clonotypes.

To note about this clone: Its antigen target is currently unknown. Base qualities are not at hand, and no much larger clone is one base apart.

The intended sense of this specimen's time point label: baseline before first vaccination. Samples from vaccinated people were obtained from the UK trials COV001 and COV002, which included a single-blind randomized controlled phase 2/3 trial of AZD1222 (ChAdOx1 nCoV-19) in healthy adults. For TCRbeta chain sequencing, PBMC samples were collected from trial participants at day 0 and at day 28 after the second dose. The TCR originated in an adult in good health. Specimen: peripheral blood, collected on day 0 of AZD1222 vaccination.

The DNA sequence is TGCAGCGGGGCGGACAGCTCCTACGAGCAGTACTTC. Translated, this is CSGADSSYEQYF. The chain was built from TRBV29-1 and TRBJ2-7; TRBD1 might be the D gene, on 6 matching bases. V gives up 7 bases and J gives up 0 bases, and the segment between their germline ends measures 10 bases. The germline V gene specifies SQVTM as CDR1 and ANQGSEA as CDR2. The CDR3 numbers 12 residues from cysteine through phenylalanine. Solely the CDR3 DNA is kept, with 36 bases framed from the first base.